A single TCR beta chain is shown here with its context. The antigen remains unidentified. Here immunoSEQ multiplex PCR was the method, and the copy in TCRdb shows in-frame clones only, minus some. Of some 80,000 clones in the sample, roughly 90% are singletons; the top ten hold under 0.4%. Between the trimmed V and J ends, which lost 5 bases and 7 bases, there was a span of 14 bases. The CDR3 has 14 amino acids. The germline V gene has CDR1 LNHNV and CDR2 YYDKDF (reference sequence). This sample is part of a study of OX40 agonist ivuxolimab in advanced cancers. Study details: Hepatocellular carcinoma, melanoma, renal cell or head and neck cancer affected the dose-escalation patients. Study results and caveats: More expanded clones were found, on average, in CD8+ than in CD4+ T cells. CD4+ and CD8+ T cells in blood underwent clonal expansion by week 6 at 0.1 to 3.0 mg/kg.

Blood specimens came from baseline, cycle 4 day 1, and cycle 7 day 1. The material sequenced was CD4+ or CD8+ T cells sorted from blood, taken in a trial of the OX40 agonist ivuxolimab. The chain joins TRBV15 to TRBJ1-4, with a weak D call TRBD1 (5 bases). This receptor was identified in an adult with an advanced solid tumor such as melanoma, head and neck, liver or kidney cancer. CDR3: CATSSPGTSEKLFF. In nucleotides, the CDR3 is TGTGCCACCAGCTCCCCGGGGACGAGTGAAAAACTGTTTTTT.